The 20 T cell receptor beta chains listed next were all sequenced from one sample in a study of response to subunit inactivated influenza vaccine (dated by TCRdb to between 2017 and 2018). Library preparation employed RT-PCR. Sequencer: Illumina HiSeq 2500. Through fastp at Q25 and MiXCR, TCRdb rebuilt clones from the public reads, retaining in-frame beta chains. Identical CDR3 proteins give one entry, which carries the most common genes and DNA. The sample table lists more than 450,000 distinct CDR3 sequences, 7.6% of them with a count of one. The ten largest clones add up to approximately 12% of the sample. The specimen comprised PBMCs from blood, sampled roughly 24 months after vaccination. All receptors derive from a man between 50 and 69 years old who received an inactivated influenza vaccine. Donor details come from another sample of the same person, matched by shared clones.

This clonotype has a handful of counts. CDR3 DNA sequence: TGCGCCAGCAGCCAAGGTAGACAGACAGATACGCAGTATTTT. Amino acid sequence: CASSQGRQTDTQYF. V is TRBV4-1 and J is TRBJ2-3; possible D gene TRBD1, 5 bases. With 1 base removed from V and 3 bases from J, the gap between germline ends came to 8 bases. Germline V gene sequence: CDR1 MGHRA, CDR2 YSYEKL. CDR3 length equals 14 residues.

This clonotype was found a few times. The rearrangement joins TRBV6-2 or TRBV6-3 to TRBJ2-1; 11 bases are shared with TRBD1. The CDR3 has 14 amino acids. V dropped 8 bases and J dropped 8; count of bases not matched to a gene: 8. Looked up from germline, CDR1 is MNHEY and CDR2 is SVGEGT. For the CDR3, the DNA is TGTGCCAGCTCGGTAGGACAGGGGGCCCATGAGCAGTTCTTC. It yields the protein CASSVGQGAHEQFF.

V and J are TRBV10-3 and TRBJ2-5; 12 bases align to TRBD2. Per the germline V gene, CDR1 is ENHRY and CDR2 is SYGVKD. This CDR3 comprises 16 residues. Trimming at V came to 3 bases and at J to 4 bases, leaving 6 bases not matched to a gene. The CDR3 nucleotides are TGTGCCATCAGTGACTCGCGGGGACTAGCGGGAGAGACCCAGTACTTC. It encodes CAISDSRGLAGETQYF.

The chain has TRBV24-1 and TRBJ2-3; D might be TRBD2 (5 bases). The CDR3 is made up of 15 amino acids. CDR1 and CDR2 from the germline V gene are KGHDR and SFDVKD. With 3 bases removed from V and 6 bases from J, the gap between germline ends came to 15 bases. This CDR3 is CATSDSGAPPDTQYF. In DNA, the CDR3 is TGTGCCACCAGTGATAGCGGAGCCCCCCCGGATACGCAGTATTTT.

CDR3 nucleotides: TGTGCCAGCAGTAACCCCCCCATTGGGAGAAACATTCAGTACTTC. Its protein product is CASSNPPIGRNIQYF. The gene calls are TRBV6-2 or TRBV6-3 and TRBJ2-4; D might be TRBD2 (5 bases). Trimming took 5 bases from V and 6 from J, leaving 17 bases between them. Germline V CDR1 and CDR2: MNHEY, SVGEGT. The length of the CDR3 is 15 residues.

This clonotype occurred many times. This rearrangement joins TRBV4-3 to TRBJ2-2; 11 bases fit TRBD2. With 1 base clipped from V and 3 bases from J, the junction kept 1 base outside the gene matches. The CDR3 covers 16 residues. Per germline, CDR1 LGHNA and CDR2 YSLEER. The chain's CDR3 is CASSQVLAGDTGELFF. The CDR3 DNA follows: TGCGCCAGCAGCCAAGTACTAGCGGGAGACACCGGGGAGCTGTTTTTT.

This sequence joins TRBV6-1 and TRBJ1-2; weak D call: TRBD1 (5 bases). The CDR3 contains 15 residues. The germline gives CDR1 MNHNS, CDR2 SASEGT. Trimming shortened V by 2 bases and J by 5 bases, and 15 bases separated the two germline ends. As DNA, the CDR3 is TGTGCCAGCAGTGAATGGGGCGGAACTGGATATGGCTACACCTTC. Translated, it gives CASSEWGGTGYGYTF.

This clonotype was counted at least ten times. The chain employs TRBV15 and TRBJ2-5; no definite D call. V was trimmed by 3 bases and J by 3 bases, leaving 2 bases between them. Germline CDR1 LNHNV, CDR2 YYDKDF (reference sequence). The CDR3 length is 11 residues. The CDR3 region is CATSSEETQYF. The DNA of the CDR3 is TGTGCCACCAGCAGCGAAGAGACCCAGTACTTC.

This clonotype was counted many times. The chain is built from TRBV29-1 and TRBJ2-2, with D possibly being TRBD1 (6 bases). V lost 7 bases to trimming and J lost 1 base, with 10 bases between them. Germline lookup yields CDR1 SQVTM and CDR2 ANQGSEA. CDR3 length equals 13 residues. CDR3: CSGGQLNTGELFF. The CDR3 DNA is TGCAGCGGTGGACAGTTGAACACCGGGGAGCTGTTTTTT.

This clonotype was counted ten times or more. The rearrangement joins TRBV4-3 to TRBJ2-1; TRBD2 agrees at 13 bases. From germline, CDR1 is LGHNA and CDR2 YSLEER. Trimming cost V 3 bases and J 7 bases; bases outside gene matches: 6. This CDR3 contains 16 residues. CDR3 DNA sequence: TGCGCCAGCAGCCATTCCGGACTAGCGGGAGCTAATGAGCAGTTCTTC. It encodes CASSHSGLAGANEQFF.

V is TRBV12-3 or TRBV12-4 and J is TRBJ2-7; TRBD2 matches 9 bases. V dropped 6 bases and J dropped 5; count of bases not matched to a gene: 17. The CDR3 has 17 amino acids. The CDR3 sequence: CASSMGPVTSGLNEQYF. The CDR3 nucleotides read TGTGCCAGCAGCATGGGGCCAGTGACTAGCGGATTGAACGAGCAGTACTTC.

This clonotype has ten or more counts. This chain uses TRBV20-1 with TRBJ2-3, with TRBD2 matching over 7 bases. CDR1 is DFQATT and CDR2 is SNEGSKA in the germline V gene (reference sequence). The CDR3 runs 13 residues. V was clipped by 6 bases and J by 8 bases; unmatched bases: 11. The CDR3 sequence: CSARSGDWGTQYF. CDR3 DNA: TGCAGTGCCCGGAGCGGGGATTGGGGTACGCAGTATTTT.

This rearrangement joins TRBV12-3 or TRBV12-4 to TRBJ1-2, with TRBD1 identical over 8 bases. This CDR3 is 13 amino acids long. The V gene end was trimmed by 6 bases and the J gene end by 3 bases; junction bases not matched to a gene: 3. The DNA of the CDR3 is TGTGCCAGCAGGTCAGGGGGCCACTATGGCTACACCTTC. It encodes CASRSGGHYGYTF.

The rearrangement joins TRBV4-3 to TRBJ2-1; possible D gene TRBD1, 6 bases. Germline V gives CDR1 LGHNA, CDR2 YSLEER. Deletions cut 4 bases from V and 4 bases from J, with 14 bases between. The CDR3 totals 15 residues. CDR3 DNA: TGCGCCAGCAGCCTGAGCCGGGACACATACAATGAGCAGTTCTTC. This gives the protein CASSLSRDTYNEQFF.

This clonotype turned up a few times. This chain uses TRBV15 with TRBJ1-2, with D unresolved. The V gene lost 4 bases and the J gene lost 8 bases, with 11 bases spanning the gap. Germline V lookup: CDR1 LNHNV, CDR2 YYDKDF (reference sequence). The CDR3 sequence is 12 residues long. The CDR3 nucleotides are TGTGCCACCAGCATAGACTTTAGCGGCTACACCTTC. Its translation: CATSIDFSGYTF.

There are many counts of this clonotype. The CDR3 DNA reads as TGTGCCAGCAGCCAGGGCCCCCAGGCTGAGCAGTTCTTC. This translates into CASSQGPQAEQFF. J is TRBJ2-1 and V is TRBV3-1; D ambiguous. Trimming cost V 3 bases and J 9 bases, with 12 bases left between them. CDR3 length: 13 amino acids. The germline gives CDR1 LGHDT, CDR2 YNNKEL (reference sequence).

The sample holds a few counts of this clonotype. The CDR3 DNA is TGTGCCAGCAGTTCCCCCTCCAGGGGGCTATTCACAGATACGCAGTATTTT. Amino acids: CASSSPSRGLFTDTQYF. This chain connects TRBV12-3 or TRBV12-4 to TRBJ2-3, with 8 bases matching TRBD1. V gave up 4 bases and J gave up 2 bases; unmatched junction bases: 11. The CDR3 is 17 amino acids.

This clonotype appeared a few times. This chain joins TRBV20-1 and TRBJ2-2; maybe TRBD1 (5 bases). In germline, CDR1 is DFQATT, CDR2 SNEGSKA (reference sequence). Trimming took 3 bases from V and 3 from J, leaving 14 bases between them. The CDR3 loop spans 15 amino acids. The CDR3: CSARLPGRYTGELFF. CDR3 in DNA: TGCAGTGCTAGGCTCCCAGGGCGGTACACCGGGGAGCTGTTTTTT.

The sample holds many counts of this clonotype. J is TRBJ1-6 and V is TRBV19; D unclear. The germline gives CDR1 LNHDA, CDR2 SQIVND (reference sequence). The CDR3 covers 11 residues. V lost 7 bases and J 14 bases, leaving 12 bases between the germline ends. CDR3 sequence (DNA): TGTGCCAGTACGGACGGCGAAACCCTCCACTTT. Its translation: CASTDGETLHF.

This chain uses TRBV4-2 with TRBJ1-1; 8 nucleotides agree with TRBD1. This CDR3 contains 17 residues. From germline, CDR1 is LGHNA and CDR2 YNFKEQ. Losses at the gene ends were 4 bases for V and 6 bases for J; bases not matched to a gene: 16. In nucleotides, the CDR3 is TGTGCCAGCAGCCGCTTCCTAACCGGGACAGGAACTCCTGAAGCTTTCTTT. This translates into CASSRFLTGTGTPEAFF.